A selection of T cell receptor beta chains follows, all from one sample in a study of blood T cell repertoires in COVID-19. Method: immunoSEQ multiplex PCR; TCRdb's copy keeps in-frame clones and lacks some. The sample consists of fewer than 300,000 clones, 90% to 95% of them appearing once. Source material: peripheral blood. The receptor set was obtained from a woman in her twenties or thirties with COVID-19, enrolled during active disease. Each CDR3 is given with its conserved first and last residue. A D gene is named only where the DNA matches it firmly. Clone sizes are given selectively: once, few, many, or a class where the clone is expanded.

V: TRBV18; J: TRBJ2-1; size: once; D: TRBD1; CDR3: CASSPRGQGNTYNEQFF; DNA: TGTGCCAGCTCACCACGGGGACAGGGGAATACCTACAATGAGCAGTTCTTC
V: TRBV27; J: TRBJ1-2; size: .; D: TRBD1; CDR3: CASMTGGRGYTF; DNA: TGTGCCAGCATGACAGGGGGCCGTGGCTACACCTTC
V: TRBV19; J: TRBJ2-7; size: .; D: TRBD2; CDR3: CASSIRTSSAYEQYF; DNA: TGTGCCAGTAGTATCCGGACTAGCTCCGCCTACGAGCAGTACTTC
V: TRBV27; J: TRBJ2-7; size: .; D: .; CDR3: CASVLPPGEQYF; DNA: TGTGCCAGCGTCCTCCCCCCGGGGGAGCAGTACTTC
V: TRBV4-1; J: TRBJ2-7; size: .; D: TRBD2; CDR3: CASSQDPSGRASYEQYF; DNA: TGCGCCAGCAGCCAAGATCCTAGCGGGAGGGCCTCCTACGAGCAGTACTTC
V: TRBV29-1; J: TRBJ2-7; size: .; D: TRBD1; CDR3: CSVDGQGVQYF; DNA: TGCAGCGTCGATGGACAGGGAGTGCAGTACTTC
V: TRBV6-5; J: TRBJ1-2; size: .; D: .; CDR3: CASRFLIEGDYGYTF; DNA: TGTGCCAGCAGATTTCTAATCGAGGGCGACTATGGCTACACCTTC
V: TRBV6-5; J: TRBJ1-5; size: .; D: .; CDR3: CASSYYWGENQPQHF; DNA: TGTGCCAGCAGTTACTATTGGGGGGAGAATCAGCCCCAGCATTTT
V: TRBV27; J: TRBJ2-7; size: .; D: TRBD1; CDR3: CASSPIRGEQYF; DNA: TGTGCCAGCAGTCCTATCAGGGGGGAGCAGTACTTC
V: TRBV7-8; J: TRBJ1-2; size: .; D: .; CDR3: CASRPTSRDHVYGYTF; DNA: TGTGCCAGCAGGCCCACCTCGCGGGACCATGTCTATGGCTACACCTTC
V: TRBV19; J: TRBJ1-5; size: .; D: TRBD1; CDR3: CASSSRDRENQPQHF; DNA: TGTGCCAGTAGTTCCCGGGACAGGGAGAATCAGCCCCAGCATTTT
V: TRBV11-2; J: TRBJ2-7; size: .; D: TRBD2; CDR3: CASSSPLSGRYSEQYF; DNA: TGTGCCAGCAGCTCGCCTCTCAGCGGGAGATATAGCGAGCAGTACTTC
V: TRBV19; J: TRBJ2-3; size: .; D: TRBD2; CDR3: CASSTSGTSGTDTQYF; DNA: TGTGCCAGTAGTACATCCGGGACTAGCGGCACAGATACGCAGTATTTT
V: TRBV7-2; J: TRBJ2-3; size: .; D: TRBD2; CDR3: CASRPGTSGGGSQYF; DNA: TGTGCCAGCAGGCCCGGGACTAGCGGGGGGGGATCGCAGTATTTT
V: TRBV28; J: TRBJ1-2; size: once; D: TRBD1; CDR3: CASSGGTAHPDYGYTF; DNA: TGTGCCAGCAGTGGAGGGACAGCTCACCCGGACTATGGCTACACCTTC
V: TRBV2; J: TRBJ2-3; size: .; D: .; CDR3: CASSRLGAGDTQYF; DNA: TGTGCCAGCAGTAGATTGGGGGCCGGAGATACGCAGTATTTT
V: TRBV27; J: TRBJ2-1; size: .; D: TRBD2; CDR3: CASSAGLAYNEQFF; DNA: TGTGCCAGCAGTGCGGGACTAGCCTACAATGAGCAGTTCTTC
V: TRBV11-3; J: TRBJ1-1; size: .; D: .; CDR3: CASSSTRDTEAFF; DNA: TGTGCCAGCAGCTCGACGAGGGACACTGAAGCTTTCTTT
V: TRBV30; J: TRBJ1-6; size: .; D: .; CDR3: CAWSLQGNSPLHF; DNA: TGTGCCTGGAGTTTACAGGGAAATTCACCCCTCCACTTT
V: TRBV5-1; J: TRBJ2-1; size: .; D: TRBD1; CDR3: CASSSTADRGNEQFF; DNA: TGCGCCAGCAGCTCGACCGCGGACAGGGGGAATGAGCAGTTCTTC
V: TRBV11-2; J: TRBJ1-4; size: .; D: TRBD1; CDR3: CASSSTGAIGEKLFF; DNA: TGTGCCAGCAGCTCCACAGGGGCTATAGGAGAAAAACTGTTTTTT
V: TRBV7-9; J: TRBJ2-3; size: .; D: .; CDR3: CASSWPNGGGRTDTQYF; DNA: TGTGCCAGCAGCTGGCCTAACGGGGGAGGTAGGACAGATACGCAGTATTTT
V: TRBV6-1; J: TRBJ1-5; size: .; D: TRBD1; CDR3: CASSDGGTAYSNQPQHF; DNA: TGTGCCAGCAGTGATGGCGGGACAGCATATAGCAATCAGCCCCAGCATTTT
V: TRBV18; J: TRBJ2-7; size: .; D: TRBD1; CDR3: CASSPGTASYEQYF; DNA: TGTGCCAGCTCGCCCGGGACAGCCTCCTACGAGCAGTACTTC
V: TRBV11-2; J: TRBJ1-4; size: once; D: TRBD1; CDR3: CASSLVFLGGGEKLFF; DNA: TGTGCCAGCAGCTTAGTTTTTTTAGGGGGCGGTGAAAAACTGTTTTTT
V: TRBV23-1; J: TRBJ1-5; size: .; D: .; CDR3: CASSHIGQMWGRGQPQHF; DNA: TGCGCCAGCAGTCACATCGGTCAAATGTGGGGCCGGGGGCAGCCCCAGCATTTT
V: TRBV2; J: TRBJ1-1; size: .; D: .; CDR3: CASGRDSYMNTEAFF; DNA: TGTGCCAGCGGACGAGACAGCTACATGAACACTGAAGCTTTCTTT
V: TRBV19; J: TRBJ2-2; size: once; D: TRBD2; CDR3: CASTPLDREGTGELFF; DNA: TGTGCCAGTACCCCACTAGACCGGGAGGGTACCGGGGAGCTGTTTTTT
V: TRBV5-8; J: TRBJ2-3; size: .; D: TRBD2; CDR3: CASSQGGSADTQYF; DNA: TGTGCCAGCAGCCAGGGAGGGAGCGCAGATACGCAGTATTTT
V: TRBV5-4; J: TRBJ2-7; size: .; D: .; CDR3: CASSLGSRTVSYEQYF; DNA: TGTGCCAGCAGCTTGGGGAGCCGGACAGTTTCCTACGAGCAGTACTTC
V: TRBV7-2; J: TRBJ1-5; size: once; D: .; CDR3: CASSSAGDRNQPQHF; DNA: TGTGCCAGCAGCTCCGCAGGGGATCGCAATCAGCCCCAGCATTTT
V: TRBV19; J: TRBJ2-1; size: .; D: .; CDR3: CASAAGGRDSSYNEQFF; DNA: TGTGCCAGTGCCGCAGGGGGGCGGGACAGCTCCTACAATGAGCAGTTCTTC
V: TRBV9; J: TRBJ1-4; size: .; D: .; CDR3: CASSVSPRSANEKLFF; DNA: TGTGCCAGCAGCGTAAGCCCTCGGAGTGCTAATGAAAAACTGTTTTTT
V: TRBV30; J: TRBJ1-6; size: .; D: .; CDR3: CAWSVSGYNSPLHF; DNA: TGTGCCTGGAGTGTTTCGGGCTATAATTCACCCCTCCACTTT
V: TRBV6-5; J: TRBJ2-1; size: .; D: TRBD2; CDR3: CASQTSGAYNEQFF; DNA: TGTGCCAGCCAGACTAGCGGAGCCTACAATGAGCAGTTCTTC
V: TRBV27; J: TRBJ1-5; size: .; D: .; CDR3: CASSLFGDGDQPQHF; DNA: TGTGCCAGCAGTTTATTCGGAGATGGTGATCAGCCCCAGCATTTT
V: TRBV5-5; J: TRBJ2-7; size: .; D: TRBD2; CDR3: CASSLQSGLVSEQYF; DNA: TGTGCCAGCAGTCTACAATCGGGACTAGTGAGCGAGCAGTACTTC
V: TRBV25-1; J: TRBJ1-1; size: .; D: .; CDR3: CASSEGTGRYTEAFF; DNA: TGTGCCAGCAGTGAAGGAACAGGGCGCTACACTGAAGCTTTCTTT
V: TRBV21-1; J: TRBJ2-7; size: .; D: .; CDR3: CASSKKVNRVCNEQYF; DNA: TGTGCCAGCAGCAAAAAAGTCAACAGGGTCTGTAACGAGCAGTACTTC
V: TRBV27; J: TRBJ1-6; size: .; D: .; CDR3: CATAGGGFSPLHF; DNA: TGTGCCACGGCCGGGGGGGGGTTTTCACCCCTCCACTTT
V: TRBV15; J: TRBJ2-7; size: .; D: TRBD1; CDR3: CATSKDRGGYYEQYF; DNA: TGTGCCACCAGCAAGGACAGGGGAGGGTACTACGAGCAGTACTTC
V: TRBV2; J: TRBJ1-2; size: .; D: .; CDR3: CASSARGNYGYTF; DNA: TGTGCCAGCAGTGCCCGGGGTAACTATGGCTACACCTTC
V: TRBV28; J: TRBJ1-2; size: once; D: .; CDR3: CASTPPRQEYGYTF; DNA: TGTGCCAGCACTCCCCCCAGGCAGGAATATGGCTACACCTTC
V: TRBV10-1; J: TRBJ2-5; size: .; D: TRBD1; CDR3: CASSEGTGVETQYF; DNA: TGCGCCAGCAGTGAGGGGACAGGGGTAGAGACCCAGTACTTC
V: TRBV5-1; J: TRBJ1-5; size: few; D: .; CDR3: CASSLAGESNQPQHF; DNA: TGCGCCAGCAGCTTAGCAGGGGAGAGCAATCAGCCCCAGCATTTT
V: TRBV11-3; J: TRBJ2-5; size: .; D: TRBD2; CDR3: CASSPGGGAQETQYF; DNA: TGTGCCAGCAGCCCGGGAGGCGGAGCCCAAGAGACCCAGTACTTC
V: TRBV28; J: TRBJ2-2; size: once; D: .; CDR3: CASSFRGKKDGELFF; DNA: TGTGCCAGCAGTTTTAGGGGGAAGAAGGACGGGGAGCTGTTTTTT
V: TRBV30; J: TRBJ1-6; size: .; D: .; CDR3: CAWSRTEYSPLHF; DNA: TGTGCCTGGAGTAGGACAGAGTATTCACCCCTCCACTTT